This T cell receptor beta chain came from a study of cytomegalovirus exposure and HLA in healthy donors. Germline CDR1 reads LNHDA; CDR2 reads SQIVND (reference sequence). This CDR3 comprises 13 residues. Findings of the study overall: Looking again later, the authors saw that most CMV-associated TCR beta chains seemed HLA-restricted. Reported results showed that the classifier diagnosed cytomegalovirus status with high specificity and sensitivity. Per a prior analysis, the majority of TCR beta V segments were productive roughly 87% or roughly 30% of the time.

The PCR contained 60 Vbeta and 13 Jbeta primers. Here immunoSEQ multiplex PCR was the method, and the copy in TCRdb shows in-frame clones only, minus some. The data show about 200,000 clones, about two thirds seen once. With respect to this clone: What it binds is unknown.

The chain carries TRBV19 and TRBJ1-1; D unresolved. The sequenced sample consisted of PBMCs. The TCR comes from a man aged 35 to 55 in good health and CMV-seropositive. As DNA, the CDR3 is TGTGCTATATCAAGGCGCGGGAACACTGAAGCTTTCTTT. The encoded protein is CAISRRGNTEAFF.